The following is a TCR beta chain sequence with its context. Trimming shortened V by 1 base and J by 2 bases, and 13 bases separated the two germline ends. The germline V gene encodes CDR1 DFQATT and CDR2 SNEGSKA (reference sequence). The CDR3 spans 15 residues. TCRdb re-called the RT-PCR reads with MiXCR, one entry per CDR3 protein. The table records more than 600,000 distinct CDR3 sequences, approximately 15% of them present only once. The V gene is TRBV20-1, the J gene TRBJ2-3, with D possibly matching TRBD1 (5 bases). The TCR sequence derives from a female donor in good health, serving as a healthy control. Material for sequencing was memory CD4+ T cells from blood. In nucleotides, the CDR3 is TGCAGTGCTAGAGCGGAGTGGGGCTCCACAGATACGCAGTATTTT. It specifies CSARAEWGSTDTQYF.